Below are 12 T cell receptor beta chains sequenced from a single sample in a study of T cell responses to AZD1222 COVID-19 vaccine. TCRdb's copy holds only in-frame clones and misses some; the assay was immunoSEQ multiplex PCR. The repertoire consists of about 84,000 clones, with 75% to 90% occurring once and the leading ten covering about an eighth. Sequencing was performed on peripheral blood, taken 28 days after the second AZD1222 dose. The receptors here all came from an adult who received the AZD1222 COVID-19 vaccine.

This chain connects TRBV6-6 to TRBJ2-7; no clear D. The CDR3 contains 12 residues. Trimming stripped 6 bases from V and 3 bases from J, with 9 bases between. CDR1 is MNHNY and CDR2 is SVGAGI in the germline V gene (reference sequence). CDR3 loop: CASSARSYEQYF. In DNA form, the CDR3 reads TGTGCCAGCAGCGCAAGGAGCTACGAGCAGTACTTC.

The chain employs TRBV19 and TRBJ1-2; TRBD1 agrees at 12 bases. Germline V gene data show CDR1 as LNHDA and CDR2 as SQIVND (reference sequence). The CDR3 contains 14 residues. The V and J ends lost 5 bases and 5 bases, in that order; junction bases with no gene match: 3. The chain's CDR3 is CASSGTGGVYGYTF. The CDR3 nucleotides read TGTGCCAGTAGTGGGACAGGGGGCGTTTATGGCTACACCTTC.

The CDR3 DNA is TGTGCCAGCAGCTCAACATCGAACACCGGGGAGCTGTTTTTT. Encoded protein: CASSSTSNTGELFF. The chain joins TRBV11-1 to TRBJ2-2; the D is unclear. Trimming pared 4 bases from V and 0 bases from J, leaving 6 bases between. This CDR3 is 14 amino acids long. The germline CDR1 and CDR2 sequences are SGHAT and FQDESV (reference sequence).

The chain is built from TRBV7-3 and TRBJ1-2; D unresolved. This CDR3 comprises 14 residues. Germline loops: CDR1 SGHTA, CDR2 FQGTGA. Trimming pared 3 bases from V and 7 bases from J, leaving 15 bases between. The CDR3 region has the DNA TGTGCCAGCAGCTTCGGCGCTGCTTCCGGTGGCTACACCTTC. Translated, it gives CASSFGAASGGYTF.

This clone was picked up a small number of times. The V gene is TRBV27, the J gene TRBJ2-2; 9 nucleotides line up with TRBD2. This CDR3 spans 16 amino acids. Germline CDR1 and CDR2: MNHEY and SMNVEV (reference sequence). With 6 bases clipped from V and 4 bases from J, the junction kept 9 bases outside the gene matches. The CDR3 DNA sequence: TGTGCCAGCAGAGAAGCGGGGGGCTCCCCCACCGGGGAGCTGTTTTTT. It codes for CASREAGGSPTGELFF.

This clone was counted once. CDR3 DNA: TGTGCCAGCAGTCAGCGGGAGGGTCTGGAGCTGTTTTTT. Its protein product is CASSQREGLELFF. This sequence joins TRBV6-1 and TRBJ2-2; the match to TRBD2 covers 10 bases. V lost 5 bases to trimming and J lost 10 bases; unmatched junction nucleotides: 4. This CDR3 is 13 amino acids long. Germline V lookup: CDR1 MNHNS, CDR2 SASEGT.

The rearrangement uses TRBV5-1 and TRBJ2-1, with TRBD2 identical over 12 bases. The CDR3 is made up of 20 amino acids. The V segment lost 4 bases and the J segment 4 bases; nucleotides outside the gene matches: 18. From germline, CDR1 is SGHRS and CDR2 YFSETQ. The CDR3 loop reads CASSLRYSGLAGRGYNEQFF. CDR3 in DNA: TGCGCCAGCAGCCTTAGGTATTCCGGACTAGCGGGAAGGGGGTACAATGAGCAGTTCTTC.

CDR3 region: CASSGSGQPIDYEQYV. CDR3 DNA sequence: TGTGCCAGCAGTGGATCCGGACAGCCTATTGACTACGAGCAGTACGTC. The V and J genes are TRBV6-4 and TRBJ2-7, with D maybe TRBD1 (6 bases). CDR1 and CDR2 (germline): MRHNA, SNTAGT. The CDR3 loop spans 16 amino acids. Trimming left V 4 bases short and J 3 bases short, with 19 bases between.

The V gene is TRBV6-5, the J gene TRBJ2-7; D gene unclear. Germline-derived CDR1 and CDR2 are MNHEY and SVGAGI. Trimming took off 5 bases at V and 6 bases at J, with 11 bases between the two ends. The CDR3 totals 12 residues. The CDR3 bases are TGTGCCAGCAGTCTAGTCCAGAGCGAGCAGTACGTC. Protein product: CASSLVQSEQYV.

The gene calls are TRBV28 and TRBJ2-7; 12 nucleotides agree with TRBD2. The germline V gene has CDR1 MDHEN and CDR2 SYDVKM. V was clipped by 3 bases and J by 7 bases; unmatched bases: 19. This CDR3 has 19 residues. The CDR3 region is CASSFIIPRTSGKAGEQYF. The CDR3 DNA follows: TGTGCCAGCAGTTTTATTATCCCCCGGACTAGCGGGAAAGCCGGGGAGCAGTACTTC.

This sequence joins TRBV7-2 and TRBJ1-5, with a possible D match to TRBD1 (6 bases). From germline, CDR1 is SGHTA and CDR2 FQGNSA. This CDR3 region has 15 residues. V dropped 5 bases and J dropped 3 bases, with 14 bases sitting between them. Here the CDR3 reads CASSQETGDNQPQHF. CDR3 sequence (DNA): TGTGCCAGCAGCCAGGAGACAGGTGACAATCAGCCCCAGCATTTT.

Here the CDR3 DNA reads TGTGCCAGCAGCTTGAGGGGCCCCGGGGAGCTGTTTTTT. Amino acid sequence: CASSLRGPGELFF. The V and J genes are TRBV7-2 and TRBJ2-2; D is tentatively TRBD1 or TRBD2 (5 bases each). CDR1 is SGHTA, CDR2 FQGNSA, per germline. The V gene lost 3 bases and the J gene lost 6 bases, with 8 bases spanning the gap. This CDR3 contains 13 residues.